This passage covers 26 T cell receptor beta chains from one sample sequenced in a study of Graves' ophthalmopathy and Graves' hyperthyroidism. The authors amplified TCR beta CDR3 regions, and they did so from RNA transcripts for repertoire sequencing. First-round RT-PCR with HTBI primers preceded a second-round multiplex PCR. TCRdb processed the multiplex PCR reads anew with MiXCR; each CDR3 protein has one entry. Seen here are approximately 640,000 distinct CDR3 sequences, about 41% observed once, and the top ten hold over 2.5%. Sequenced material: peripheral blood. Receptors originate from an adult man with Graves' ophthalmopathy.

This clonotype was seen many times. The rearrangement links TRBV19 to TRBJ2-7; D is perhaps TRBD1 or TRBD2 (5 bases each). V was cut by 4 bases and J by 5 bases, with 12 bases left in between. CDR1 and CDR2 from the germline V gene are LNHDA and SQIVND (reference sequence). The CDR3 loop spans 13 amino acids. CDR3 nucleotide sequence: TGTGCCAGTAGTAAGAGGGAAGGGGACGAGCAGTACTTC. Translation gives CASSKREGDEQYF.

As concerns this clonotype: Since a much larger clone is just one base distant, this may be a read error. The conserved phenylalanine or tryptophan is not found at the CDR3 terminus, so this likely reflects a read error. The gene calls are TRBV14 and TRBJ2-5, with D hard to call. V was trimmed by 0 bases and J by 6 bases, leaving 14 bases between them. The CDR3 runs 15 residues. Germline V lookup: CDR1 SGHDN, CDR2 FVKESK. The CDR3 here is CASSQEISSWQTQYI. In nucleotides, the CDR3 is TGTGCCAGCAGCCAAGAAATATCAAGCTGGCAGACCCAGTACATC.

The rearrangement joins TRBV30 to TRBJ1-2, with D tentatively TRBD1 (6 bases). The V gene lost 1 base and the J gene lost 14 bases, with 17 bases spanning the gap. Germline V gene lookup returns CDR1 GTSNPN and CDR2 SVGIG (reference sequence). This CDR3 is built from 12 residues. CDR3 sequence (DNA): TGTGCCTGGAGTGAAAACAACAGAAGGGGGACCTTC. Amino acids: CAWSENNRRGTF.

The rearrangement joins TRBV7-8 to TRBJ1-5; no reliable D call. Germline V lookup: CDR1 SGHVS, CDR2 FQNEAQ. V lost 7 bases and J 2 bases, leaving 9 bases between the germline ends. This CDR3 comprises 13 residues. DNA of the CDR3: TGTGCCAGCATAAGGGCCGGCAATCAGCCCCAGCATTTT. Residues: CASIRAGNQPQHF.

In its sample, this clonotype was seen many times. The chain couples TRBV10-3 to TRBJ1-5; D gene ambiguous. The germline gives CDR1 ENHRY, CDR2 SYGVKD. CDR3 length equals 15 residues. V gave up 10 bases and J gave up 1 base, with 17 bases separating them. The CDR3 is CATAPSPESNQPQHF. CDR3 sequence (DNA): TGTGCCACCGCTCCCTCCCCAGAGAGCAATCAGCCCCAGCATTTT.

On this clonotype itself: Just one base apart from a much larger clone, this may be a read error. J is TRBJ1-6 and V is TRBV2, with 8 bases that match TRBD1. Looked up from germline, CDR1 is SNHLY and CDR2 is FYNNEI. The junction had 10 bases not matched to a gene; V was cut back by 6 bases and J by 6 bases. The CDR3 loop spans 16 amino acids. For the CDR3, the DNA is TGTGCCAGCAGCCACCCGGGCAGGGGGCCTAATTCACCCCTCCACTTT. The encoded protein is CASSHPGRGPNSPLHF.

The genes are TRBV2 and TRBJ2-3; D is unresolved. The CDR3 totals 16 residues. The V end lost 0 bases, the J end lost 2 bases, and 12 bases lay between the germline ends. Germline values: CDR1 SNHLY, CDR2 FYNNEI. In DNA form, the CDR3 reads TGTGCCAGCAGTGAAGCGGGTGGAAAATTCACAGATACGCAGTATTTT. It codes for CASSEAGGKFTDTQYF. The whole variable domain, filled in from reference TRBV2 and TRBJ2-3, reads EPEVTQTPSHQVTQMGQEVILRCVPISNHLYFYWYRQILGQKVEFLVSFYNNEISEKSEIFDDQFSVERPDGSNFTLKIRSTKLEDSAMYFCASSEAGGKFTDTQYFGPGTRLTVL.

This clonotype was seen many times. This chain joins TRBV19 and TRBJ1-1, with D maybe TRBD1 (5 bases). CDR1 is LNHDA and CDR2 is SQIVND in the germline V gene (reference sequence). CDR3 length equals 12 residues. Trimming removed 3 bases at V and 7 bases at J, with 9 bases between. For the CDR3, the DNA is TGTGCCAGTAGTATTGTAGGGGATGAAGCTTTCTTT. This translates into CASSIVGDEAFF.

The chain links TRBV9 to TRBJ2-7; TRBD2 agrees at 11 bases. The J call may be faulty, since TRBJ2-1 better matches the DNA end. CDR3 size: 12 residues. CDR1 is SGDLS and CDR2 is YYNGEE in the germline V gene. This CDR3 reads CASSRTSGEQFF. The CDR3 coding sequence is TGTGCCAGCAGCAGGACTAGCGGGGAGCAGTTCTTC.

This clonotype was recorded at least ten times. The rearrangement uses TRBV7-9 and TRBJ2-7, with D possibly matching TRBD1 (6 bases). This CDR3 region has 15 residues. CDR1 and CDR2 from the germline V gene are SEHNR and FQNEAQ (reference sequence). Trimming stripped 4 bases from V and 3 bases from J, with 16 bases between. The CDR3 reads CASSSHTGLGYEQYF. DNA for the CDR3: TGTGCCAGCAGCTCTCATACAGGGTTAGGCTACGAGCAGTACTTC.

In this sample, this clonotype turned up a few times. The chain joins TRBV11-3 to TRBJ2-5; 7 nucleotides match TRBD1. Germline V lookup: CDR1 SGHNT, CDR2 YENEEA. CDR3 length: 15 residues. Losses at the gene ends were 7 bases for V and 0 bases for J; bases not matched to a gene: 8. The DNA for the CDR3 is TGTGCCAGCAAAAGTCTAGGGACAGACCAAGAGACCCAGTACTTC. It codes for CASKSLGTDQETQYF.

This chain uses TRBV7-9 with TRBJ2-5, with 9 bases that match TRBD2. The germline gives CDR1 SEHNR, CDR2 FQNEAQ (reference sequence). The CDR3 covers 16 residues. The V and J ends lost 5 bases and 5 bases, in that order; junction bases with no gene match: 12. The CDR3 DNA is TGTGCCAGCAGCCCAGCGGTGGCGGCGGGGGGGGAGACCCAGTACTTC. Residues: CASSPAVAAGGETQYF.

This clonotype was recorded at least ten times. The V gene is TRBV2, the J gene TRBJ1-6, with no clear D. CDR1 and CDR2 (germline): SNHLY, FYNNEI. Deletions cut 3 bases from V and 0 bases from J, with 12 bases between. The CDR3 has 17 residues. The CDR3 nucleotides read TGTGCCAGCAGTGAGGGTACGCAGAGCTCCTATAATTCACCCCTCCACTTT. As protein: CASSEGTQSSYNSPLHF.

The V and J genes are TRBV29-1 and TRBJ2-7; 8 bases match TRBD1. Germline V CDR1 and CDR2: SQVTM, ANQGSEA. V lost 8 bases, J lost 3 bases, and 3 bases stayed unmatched. This CDR3 is built from 11 residues. In nucleotides, the CDR3 is TGCAGCCACACAGGGGGCTACGAGCAGTACTTC. Protein sequence: CSHTGGYEQYF.

Ten or more counts support this clonotype. This chain uses TRBV5-1 with TRBJ1-1; no firm D call. This CDR3 is 10 amino acids long. The V end lost 4 bases, the J end lost 5 bases, and 3 bases lay between the germline ends. Germline loops: CDR1 SGHRS, CDR2 YFSETQ. The CDR3 region has the DNA TGCGCCAGCAGCGAGACTGAAGCTTTCTTT. It is translated as CASSETEAFF.

In this sample, this clonotype turned up once. V gene TRBV7-2 combines with J gene TRBJ1-4, with TRBD1 as a possible D gene (5 bases). V lost 3 bases and J lost 6, with 11 bases in between. The CDR3 totals 14 residues. Germline values: CDR1 SGHTA, CDR2 FQGNSA. The CDR3 loop is CASSLGRVDEKLFF. The CDR3 region has the DNA TGTGCCAGCAGCTTGGGCAGGGTGGATGAAAAACTGTTTTTT.

This clonotype has ten or more counts. This chain uses TRBV4-3 with TRBJ1-4; the D is unclear. The germline CDR1 and CDR2 sequences are LGHNA and YSLEER. The CDR3 extends over 14 amino acids. Trimming pared 0 bases from V and 14 bases from J, leaving 16 bases between. The CDR3 sequence is CASSQDIAGDRLFF. In nucleotides, the CDR3 is TGCGCCAGCAGCCAAGATATCGCGGGAGATCGGCTGTTTTTT.

This clonotype was seen a handful of times. The chain uses TRBV6-5 and TRBJ1-1; 8 bases are shared with TRBD1. The J segment lost 1 base and the V segment lost 0 bases, leaving 7 bases of the junction unmatched. CDR3 size: 17 residues. Germline CDR1 reads MNHEY; CDR2 reads SVGAGI. CDR3 nucleotide sequence: TGTGCCAGCAGTTACTCCGGGGCCAGGGGGCAGAACACTGAAGCTTTCTTT. Translating it yields CASSYSGARGQNTEAFF.

The genes are TRBV7-2 and TRBJ2-6; no clear D. V lost 5 bases to trimming and J lost 0 bases, with 26 bases between them. The CDR3 is made up of 21 amino acids. Germline values: CDR1 SGHTA, CDR2 FQGNSA. The CDR3, as DNA: TGTGCCAGCAGCCAAGAGAATTGGGTTTCGGACCTGAGCTCTGGGGCCAACGTCCTGACTTTC. It codes for CASSQENWVSDLSSGANVLTF. Based on the CDR3 plus reference TRBV7-2 and TRBJ2-6, the full variable domain is GAGVSQSPSNKVTEKGKDVELRCDPISGHTALYWYRQSLGQGLEFLIYFQGNSAPDKSGLPSDRFSAERTGGSVSTLTIQRTQQEDSAVYLCASSQENWVSDLSSGANVLTFGAGSRLTVL.

The genes are TRBV7-2 and TRBJ1-4, with D perhaps matching TRBD1 (5 bases). The CDR3 sequence is 15 residues long. CDR1 is SGHTA and CDR2 is FQGNSA in the germline V gene. The ends were cut back, 2 bases at V and 8 bases at J, with 15 bases in the middle. CDR3 sequence (DNA): TGTGCCAGCAGCTTATCAGGGAGGGTAGGGGAAAAACTGTTTTTT. Residues: CASSLSGRVGEKLFF. Filled out from reference TRBV7-2 and TRBJ1-4, the complete variable domain reads GAGVSQSPSNKVTEKGKDVELRCDPISGHTALYWYRQSLGQGLEFLIYFQGNSAPDKSGLPSDRFSAERTGGSVSTLTIQRTQQEDSAVYLCASSLSGRVGEKLFFGSGTQLSVL.

The chain links TRBV20-1 to TRBJ1-5, with D perhaps TRBD1 (5 bases). With 4 bases removed from V and 7 bases from J, the gap between germline ends came to 14 bases. Germline lookup yields CDR1 DFQATT and CDR2 SNEGSKA (reference sequence). The CDR3 sequence is 13 residues long. In DNA, the CDR3 is TGCAGTGCTAAGTCGCAGGGACGACAGCCCCAGCATTTT. Its protein product is CSAKSQGRQPQHF.

This clonotype was seen more than once but under ten times. A read error may produce the germline difference seen at one junction end. This rearrangement joins TRBV10-3 to TRBJ1-5; D perhaps matches TRBD1 (5 bases). Per germline, CDR1 ENHRY and CDR2 SYGVKD. The CDR3 consists of 15 residues. In nucleotides, the CDR3 is TGTGCCAGCAGTTACGCCGGGGGGGAAAATCAGCCCCAGCATTTT. As protein: CASSYAGGENQPQHF.

The rearrangement uses TRBV9 and TRBJ2-5; a weak D match, TRBD2 (6 bases). Deletions cut 0 bases from V and 5 bases from J, with 11 bases between. Germline CDR1 is SGDLS and CDR2 is YYNGEE. CDR3 length: 14 amino acids. The CDR3 DNA reads as TGTGCCAGCAGCGTAGATGGGGGGAGGGAGACCCAGTACTTC. It codes for CASSVDGGRETQYF.

This clonotype was counted ten times or more. The chain carries TRBV2 and TRBJ1-5; D is ambiguous. Trimming left V 9 bases short and J 12 bases short, with 18 bases between. The V gene's germline CDR1 is SNHLY and CDR2 FYNNEI. The CDR3 has 12 residues. The CDR3 DNA follows: TGTGCCAGTGGGATCGGCCCTCTTTTCCAGCATTTT. This encodes CASGIGPLFQHF.

The gene calls are TRBV9 and TRBJ2-7, with TRBD1 identical over 8 bases. CDR1 is SGDLS, CDR2 YYNGEE, per germline. The CDR3 has 13 amino acids. Trimming took 0 bases from V and 6 from J; bases not matched to a gene: 2. CDR3 amino acids: CASSVEDRAEQYF. The CDR3 DNA is TGTGCCAGCAGCGTAGAGGACAGGGCCGAGCAGTACTTC. The full variable domain, rest sourced from reference TRBV9 and TRBJ2-7, is DSGVTQTPKHLITATGQRVTLRCSPRSGDLSVYWYQQSLDQGLQFLIQYYNGEERAKGNILERFSAQQFPDLHSELNLSSLELGDSALYFCASSVEDRAEQYFGPGTRLTVT.

Of note for this clonotype: This may stem from a read error, because a much larger clone lies one nucleotide away. The V gene is TRBV7-3, the J gene TRBJ2-5, with D maybe TRBD2 (5 bases). Germline V gene lookup returns CDR1 SGHTA and CDR2 FQGTGA. CDR3 length equals 15 residues. CDR3: CASSLRVALQEAQYF. In DNA form, the CDR3 reads TGTGCCAGCAGCTTGCGGGTAGCCCTCCAAGAGGCCCAGTACTTC.